This T cell receptor (beta chain) emerged from a study of cytomegalovirus exposure and HLA in healthy donors. Study findings and constraints: Another analysis was done later, and it associated approximately 15,000 TCR beta sequences with HLA alleles at 0.05 false discovery rate.

Concerning this clone: What it recognizes is unknown.

The primer mix had 60 Vbeta and 13 Jbeta primers. Assay used: immunoSEQ multiplex PCR; TCRdb lists only in-frame clones, some missing. The sample has 120,000 or so clones, 66% seen once. CDR1 is SEHNR, CDR2 FQNEAQ, per germline (reference sequence). CDR3 length equals 16 residues. Trimming left V 1 base short and J 0 bases short, with 12 bases between. The chain is built from TRBV7-9 and TRBJ2-5; TRBD1 is a possible D gene (6 bases). Sequencing input: PBMCs. The TCR comes from a man in his late teens or twenties in good health and CMV-seronegative. CDR3 in DNA: TGTGCCAGCAGCTTAGGGTACAGGGCTGACCAAGAGACCCAGTACTTC. It translates to CASSLGYRADQETQYF.